This T cell receptor beta chain appears in the sequencing data of a study of T cell responses to AZD1222 COVID-19 vaccine. Study-level results: Donor demographics were predominantly white British with a female majority; clonal diversity may be underestimated. Reports indicate that nearly half of spike-specific TCRs are directed at unmutated variant regions. Only six individuals given AZD1222 were seropositive at baseline.

In regard to this clone: Its antigen is not known.

Profiling relied on immunoSEQ multiplex PCR, and the TCRdb table lists in-frame clones only, not all of them. This table holds 120,000 or so clones, 85% to 90% found once. The sequence derives from an adult in good health. The sequences come from peripheral blood, collected on day 0 of AZD1222 vaccination.

CDR3 in amino acids: CASSASSGGAFF. DNA of the CDR3: TGTGCCAGCAGTGCCTCAAGCGGGGGAGCTTTCTTT. This chain uses TRBV12-3 or TRBV12-4 with TRBJ1-1; D is perhaps TRBD1 (5 bases). This CDR3 is 12 amino acids long. Trimming pared 5 bases from V and 10 bases from J, leaving 14 bases between.